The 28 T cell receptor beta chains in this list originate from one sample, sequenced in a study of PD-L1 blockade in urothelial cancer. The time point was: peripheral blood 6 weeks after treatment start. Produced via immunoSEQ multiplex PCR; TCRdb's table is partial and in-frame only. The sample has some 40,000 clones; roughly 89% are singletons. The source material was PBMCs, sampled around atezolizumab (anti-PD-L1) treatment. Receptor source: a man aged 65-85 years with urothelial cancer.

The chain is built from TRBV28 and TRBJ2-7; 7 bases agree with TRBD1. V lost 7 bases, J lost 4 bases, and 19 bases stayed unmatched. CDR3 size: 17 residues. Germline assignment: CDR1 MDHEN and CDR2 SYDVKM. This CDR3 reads CASTPGIEGALGYEQYF. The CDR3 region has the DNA TGTGCCAGCACCCCCGGGATCGAGGGGGCCTTGGGGTACGAGCAGTACTTC.

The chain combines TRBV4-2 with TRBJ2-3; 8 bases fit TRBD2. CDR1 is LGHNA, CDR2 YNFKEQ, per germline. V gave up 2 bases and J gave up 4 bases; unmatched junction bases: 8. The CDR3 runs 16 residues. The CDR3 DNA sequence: TGTGCCAGCAGCCAACTTTCGGGAGGGCCGGCAGATACGCAGTATTTT. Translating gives CASSQLSGGPADTQYF.

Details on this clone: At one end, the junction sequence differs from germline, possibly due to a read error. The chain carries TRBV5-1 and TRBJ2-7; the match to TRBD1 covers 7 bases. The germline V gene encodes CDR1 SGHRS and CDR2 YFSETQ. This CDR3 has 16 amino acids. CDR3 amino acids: CASSLDGQGVAYEQYF. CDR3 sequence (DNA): TGTGCCAGCAGCTTGGACGGGCAGGGGGTTGCCTACGAGCAGTACTTC.

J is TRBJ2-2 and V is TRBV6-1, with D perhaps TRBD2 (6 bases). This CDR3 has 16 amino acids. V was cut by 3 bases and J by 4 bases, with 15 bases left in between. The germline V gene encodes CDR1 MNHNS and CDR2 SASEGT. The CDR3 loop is CASSDPGRHITGELFF. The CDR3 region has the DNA TGTGCCAGCAGTGACCCTGGGAGGCATATCACCGGGGAGCTGTTTTTT.

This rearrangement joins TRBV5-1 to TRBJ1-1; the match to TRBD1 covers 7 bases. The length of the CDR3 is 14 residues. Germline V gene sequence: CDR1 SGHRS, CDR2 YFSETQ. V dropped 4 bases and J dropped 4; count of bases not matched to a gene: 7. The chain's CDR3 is CASSLYRGSTEAFF. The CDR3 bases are TGCGCCAGCAGCCTGTACAGGGGAAGCACTGAAGCTTTCTTT.

The CDR3 is CASSLSGSGTDTQYF. The DNA for the CDR3 is TGTGCCAGCAGCTTAAGCGGGAGTGGCACAGATACGCAGTATTTT. This rearrangement joins TRBV7-3 to TRBJ2-3, with 7 bases fitting TRBD2. The CDR3 is 15 residues long. V shed 1 base, J shed 1 base, and the junction held 2 bases outside the gene matches. The germline V gene encodes CDR1 SGHTA and CDR2 FQGTGA.

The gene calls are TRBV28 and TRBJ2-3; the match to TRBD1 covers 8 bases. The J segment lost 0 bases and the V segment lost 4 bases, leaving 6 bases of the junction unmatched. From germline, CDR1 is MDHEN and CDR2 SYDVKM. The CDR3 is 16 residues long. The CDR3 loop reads CASSSPRQGSTDTQYF. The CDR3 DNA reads TGTGCCAGCAGTTCCCCCCGACAGGGGAGCACAGATACGCAGTATTTT. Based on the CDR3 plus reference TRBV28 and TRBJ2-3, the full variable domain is DVKVTQSSRYLVKRTGEKVFLECVQDMDHENMFWYRQDPGLGLRLIYFSYDVKMKEKGDIPEGYSVSREKKERFSLILESASTNQTSMYLCASSSPRQGSTDTQYFGPGTRLTVL.

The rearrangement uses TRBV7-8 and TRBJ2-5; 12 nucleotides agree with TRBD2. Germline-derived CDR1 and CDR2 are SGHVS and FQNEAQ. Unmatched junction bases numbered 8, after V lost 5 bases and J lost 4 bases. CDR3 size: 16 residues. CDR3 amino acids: CASSPELAGGVETQYF. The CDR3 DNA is TGTGCCAGCAGCCCGGAACTAGCGGGAGGTGTAGAGACCCAGTACTTC.

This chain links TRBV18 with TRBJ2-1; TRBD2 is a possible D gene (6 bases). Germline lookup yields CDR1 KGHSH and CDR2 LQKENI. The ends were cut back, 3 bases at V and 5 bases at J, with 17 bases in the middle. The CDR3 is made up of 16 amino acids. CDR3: CASSPVSAGFHNEQFF. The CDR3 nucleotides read TGTGCCAGCTCACCTGTGAGTGCGGGATTCCACAATGAGCAGTTCTTC.

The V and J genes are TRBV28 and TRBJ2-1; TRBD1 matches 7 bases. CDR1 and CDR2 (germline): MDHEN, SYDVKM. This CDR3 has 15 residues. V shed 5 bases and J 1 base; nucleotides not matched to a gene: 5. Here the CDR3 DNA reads TGTGCCAGCAGTCACAGACAGGGTTCCTACAATGAGCAGTTCTTC. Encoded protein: CASSHRQGSYNEQFF.

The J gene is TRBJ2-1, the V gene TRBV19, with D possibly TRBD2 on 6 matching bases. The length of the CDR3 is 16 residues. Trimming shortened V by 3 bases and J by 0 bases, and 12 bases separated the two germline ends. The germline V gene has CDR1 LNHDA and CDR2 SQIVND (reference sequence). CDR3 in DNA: TGTGCCAGTAGTATGGGACTTCCGAGCTCCTACAATGAGCAGTTCTTC. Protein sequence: CASSMGLPSSYNEQFF.

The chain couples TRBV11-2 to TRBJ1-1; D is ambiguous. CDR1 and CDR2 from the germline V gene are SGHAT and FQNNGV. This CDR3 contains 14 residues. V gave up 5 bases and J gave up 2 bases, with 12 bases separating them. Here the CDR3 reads CASSPLTVNTEAFF. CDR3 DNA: TGTGCCAGCAGCCCACTCACAGTTAACACTGAAGCTTTCTTT.

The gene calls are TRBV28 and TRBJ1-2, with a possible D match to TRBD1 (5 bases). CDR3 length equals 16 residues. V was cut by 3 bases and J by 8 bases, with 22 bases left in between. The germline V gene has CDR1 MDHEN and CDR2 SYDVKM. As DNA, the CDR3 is TGTGCCAGCAGTTTGCCGTGGGGGGGGGAGGGCGGCGGCTACACCTTC. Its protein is CASSLPWGGEGGGYTF.

The CDR3 sequence: CASSDGDPQIFGEQFF. The DNA of the CDR3 is TGTGCCAGCAGTGATGGAGACCCCCAAATCTTCGGTGAGCAGTTCTTC. The chain is built from TRBV2 and TRBJ2-1, with no clear D. V shed 3 bases and J shed 9 bases, with 21 bases lying between them. Germline-derived CDR1 and CDR2 are SNHLY and FYNNEI. The CDR3 extends over 16 amino acids.

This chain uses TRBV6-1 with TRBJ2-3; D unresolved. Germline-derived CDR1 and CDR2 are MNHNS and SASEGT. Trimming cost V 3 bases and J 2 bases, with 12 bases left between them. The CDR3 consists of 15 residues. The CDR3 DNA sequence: TGTGCCAGCAGTGATGAGACCAGGCCCACAGATACGCAGTATTTT. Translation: CASSDETRPTDTQYF.

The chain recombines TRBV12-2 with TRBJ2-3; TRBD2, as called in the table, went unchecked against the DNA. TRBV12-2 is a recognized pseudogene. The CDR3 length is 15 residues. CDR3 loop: CASRLTPEVTDTQYF. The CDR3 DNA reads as TGTGCAAGTCGCCTAACCCCAGAGGTCACAGATACGCAGTATTTT.

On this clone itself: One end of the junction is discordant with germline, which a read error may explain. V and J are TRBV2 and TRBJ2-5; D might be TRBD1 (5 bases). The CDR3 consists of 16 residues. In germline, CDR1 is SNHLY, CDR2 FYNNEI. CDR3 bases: TGTGCCAGCAGAGAAGGAACAGGTTGGGGTCAAGAGACCCAGTACTTC. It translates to CASREGTGWGQETQYF. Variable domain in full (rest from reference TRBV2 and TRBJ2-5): EPEVTQTPSHQVTQMGQEVILRCVPISNHLYFYWYRQILGQKVEFLVSFYNNEISEKSEIFDDQFSVERPDGSNFTLKIRSTKLEDSAMYFCASREGTGWGQETQYFGPGTRLLVL.

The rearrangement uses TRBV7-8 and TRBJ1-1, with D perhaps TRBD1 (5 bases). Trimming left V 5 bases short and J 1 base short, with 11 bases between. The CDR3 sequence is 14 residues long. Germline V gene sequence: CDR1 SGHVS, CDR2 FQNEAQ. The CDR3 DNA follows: TGTGCCAGCAGCCCCTCGGGGGGGAACACTGAAGCTTTCTTT. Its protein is CASSPSGGNTEAFF.

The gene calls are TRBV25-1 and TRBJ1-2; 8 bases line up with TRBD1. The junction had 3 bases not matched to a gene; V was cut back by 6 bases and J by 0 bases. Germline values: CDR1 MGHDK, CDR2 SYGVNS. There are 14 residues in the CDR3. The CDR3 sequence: CASRGDRSNYGYTF. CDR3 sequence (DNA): TGTGCCAGCAGGGGGGACAGGTCTAACTATGGCTACACCTTC.

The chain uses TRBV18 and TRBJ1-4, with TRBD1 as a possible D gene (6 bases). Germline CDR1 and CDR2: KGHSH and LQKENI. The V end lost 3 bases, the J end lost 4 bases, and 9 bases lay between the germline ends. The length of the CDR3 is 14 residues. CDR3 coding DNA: TGTGCCAGCTCACCTGGACAGATTAATGAAAAACTGTTTTTT. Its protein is CASSPGQINEKLFF.

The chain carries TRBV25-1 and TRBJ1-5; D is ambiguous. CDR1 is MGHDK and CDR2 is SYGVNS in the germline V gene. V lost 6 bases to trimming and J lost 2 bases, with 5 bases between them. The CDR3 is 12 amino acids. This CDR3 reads CASRAGNQPQHF. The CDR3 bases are TGTGCCAGCAGGGCTGGCAATCAGCCCCAGCATTTT.

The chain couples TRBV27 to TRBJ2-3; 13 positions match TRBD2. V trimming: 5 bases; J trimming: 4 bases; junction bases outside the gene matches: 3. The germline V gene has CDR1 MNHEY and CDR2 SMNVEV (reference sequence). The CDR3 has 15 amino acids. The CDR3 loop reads CASSAGLAGSDTQYF. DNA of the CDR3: TGTGCCAGCAGTGCGGGACTAGCGGGGTCAGATACGCAGTATTTT.

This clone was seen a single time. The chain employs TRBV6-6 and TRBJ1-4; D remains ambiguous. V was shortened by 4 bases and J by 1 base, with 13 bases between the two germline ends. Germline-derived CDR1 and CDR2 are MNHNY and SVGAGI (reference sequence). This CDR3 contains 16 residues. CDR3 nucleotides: TGTGCCAGCAGTTCCAAATGGGCGGGAACTAATGAAAAACTGTTTTTT. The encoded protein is CASSSKWAGTNEKLFF.

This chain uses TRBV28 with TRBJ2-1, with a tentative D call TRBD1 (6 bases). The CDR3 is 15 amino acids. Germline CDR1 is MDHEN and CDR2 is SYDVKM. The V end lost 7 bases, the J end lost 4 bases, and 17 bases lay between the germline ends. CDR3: CASKGSTGIYNEQFF. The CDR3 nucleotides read TGTGCCAGCAAGGGTTCTACAGGGATTTACAATGAGCAGTTCTTC.

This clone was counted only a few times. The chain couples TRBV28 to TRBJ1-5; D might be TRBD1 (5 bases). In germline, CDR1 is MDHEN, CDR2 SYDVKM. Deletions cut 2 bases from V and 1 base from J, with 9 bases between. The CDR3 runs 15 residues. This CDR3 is CASSLRQISNQPQHF. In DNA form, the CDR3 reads TGTGCCAGCAGTTTAAGACAGATAAGCAATCAGCCCCAGCATTTT.

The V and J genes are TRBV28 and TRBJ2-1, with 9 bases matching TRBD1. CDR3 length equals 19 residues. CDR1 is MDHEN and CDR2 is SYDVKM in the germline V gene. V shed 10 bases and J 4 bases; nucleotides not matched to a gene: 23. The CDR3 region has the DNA TGTGCCAAAACGGACCCGGGACAGGGCCCTCTAAACACATACAATGAGCAGTTCTTC. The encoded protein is CAKTDPGQGPLNTYNEQFF. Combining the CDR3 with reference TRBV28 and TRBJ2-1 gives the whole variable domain DVKVTQSSRYLVKRTGEKVFLECVQDMDHENMFWYRQDPGLGLRLIYFSYDVKMKEKGDIPEGYSVSREKKERFSLILESASTNQTSMYLCAKTDPGQGPLNTYNEQFFGPGTRLTVL.

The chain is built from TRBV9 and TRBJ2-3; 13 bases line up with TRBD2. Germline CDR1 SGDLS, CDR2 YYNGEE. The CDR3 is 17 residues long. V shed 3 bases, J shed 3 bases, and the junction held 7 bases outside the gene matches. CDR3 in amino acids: CASSAGTSGTRTDTQYF. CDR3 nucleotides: TGTGCCAGCAGCGCCGGGACTAGCGGGACGAGAACAGATACGCAGTATTTT.

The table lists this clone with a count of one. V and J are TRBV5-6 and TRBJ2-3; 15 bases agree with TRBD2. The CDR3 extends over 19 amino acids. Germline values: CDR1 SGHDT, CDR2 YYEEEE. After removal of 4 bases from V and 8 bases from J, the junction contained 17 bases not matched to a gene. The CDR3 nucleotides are TGTGCCAGCAGCGTCCGGGACATCGGGACTAGCGGGAGGAGTGGTACGCAGTATTTT. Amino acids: CASSVRDIGTSGRSGTQYF.